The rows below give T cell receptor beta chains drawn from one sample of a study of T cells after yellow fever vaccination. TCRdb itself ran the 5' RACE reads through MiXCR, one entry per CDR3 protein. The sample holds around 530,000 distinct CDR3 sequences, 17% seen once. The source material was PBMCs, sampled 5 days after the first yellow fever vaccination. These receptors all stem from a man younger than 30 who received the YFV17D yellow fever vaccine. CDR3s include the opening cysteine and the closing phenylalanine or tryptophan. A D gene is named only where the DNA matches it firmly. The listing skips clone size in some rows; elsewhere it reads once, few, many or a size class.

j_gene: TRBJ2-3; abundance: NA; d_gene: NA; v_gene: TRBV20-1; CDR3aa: CSPRVGADTQYF; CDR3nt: TGCAGTCCGCGGGTGGGGGCAGATACGCAGTATTTT
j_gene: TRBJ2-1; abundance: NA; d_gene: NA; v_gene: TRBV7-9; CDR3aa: CASRETSLGEQFF; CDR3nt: TGTGCCAGCAGGGAGACTAGTCTCGGTGAGCAGTTCTTC
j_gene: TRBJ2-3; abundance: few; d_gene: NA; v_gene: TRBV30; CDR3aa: CAWSVRDTQYF; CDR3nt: TGTGCCTGGAGTGTACGGGATACGCAGTATTTT
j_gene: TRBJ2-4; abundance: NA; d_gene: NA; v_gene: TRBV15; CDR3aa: CATSRGSEDAKNIQYF; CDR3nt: TGTGCCACCAGCAGAGGCAGTGAAGACGCCAAAAACATTCAGTACTTC
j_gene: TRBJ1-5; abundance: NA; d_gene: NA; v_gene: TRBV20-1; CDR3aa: CSARDRPQGNQPQHF; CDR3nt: TGCAGTGCTAGAGATCGCCCACAAGGGAATCAGCCCCAGCATTTT
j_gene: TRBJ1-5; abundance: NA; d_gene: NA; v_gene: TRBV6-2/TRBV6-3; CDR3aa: CASSSKEFQPQHF; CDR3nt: TGTGCCAGCAGTTCCAAGGAGTTTCAGCCCCAGCATTTT
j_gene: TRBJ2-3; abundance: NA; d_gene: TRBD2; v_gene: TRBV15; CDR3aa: CATSREGLAGTTDTQYF; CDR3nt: TGTGCCACCAGCAGGGAGGGACTAGCGGGGACCACAGATACGCAGTATTTT
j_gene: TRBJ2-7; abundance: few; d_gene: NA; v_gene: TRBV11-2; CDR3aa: CASSPEFGYEQYF; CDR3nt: TGTGCCAGCAGCCCTGAATTCGGGTACGAGCAGTACTTC
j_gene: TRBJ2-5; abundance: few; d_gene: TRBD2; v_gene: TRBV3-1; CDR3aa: CASSQRTSRETQYF; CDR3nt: TGTGCCAGCAGCCAGAGGACTAGCAGGGAGACCCAGTACTTC
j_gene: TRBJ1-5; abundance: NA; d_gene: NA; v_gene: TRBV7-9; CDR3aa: CASSDGIGQPQHF; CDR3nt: TGTGCCAGCAGTGACGGAATAGGACAGCCCCAGCATTTT
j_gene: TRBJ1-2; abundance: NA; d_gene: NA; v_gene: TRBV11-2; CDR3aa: CASSTGTNYGYTF; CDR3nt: TGTGCCAGCAGCACCGGGACCAACTATGGCTACACCTTC
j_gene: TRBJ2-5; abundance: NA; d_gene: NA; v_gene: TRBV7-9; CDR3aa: CASNTYQETQYF; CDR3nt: TGTGCCAGCAATACGTACCAAGAGACCCAGTACTTC
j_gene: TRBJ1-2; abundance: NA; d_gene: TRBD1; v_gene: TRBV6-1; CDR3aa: CASSPLDRGGNYGYTF; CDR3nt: TGTGCCAGCAGTCCCTTGGACAGGGGGGGTAACTATGGCTACACCTTC
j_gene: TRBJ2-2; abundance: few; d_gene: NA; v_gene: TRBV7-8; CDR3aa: CASSSRASNTGELFF; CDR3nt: TGTGCCAGCAGCTCCAGGGCGTCGAACACCGGGGAGCTGTTTTTT
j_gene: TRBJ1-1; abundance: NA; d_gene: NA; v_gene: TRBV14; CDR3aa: CASSTGVSDTEAFF; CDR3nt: TGTGCCAGCAGTACGGGGGTGTCTGACACTGAAGCTTTCTTT
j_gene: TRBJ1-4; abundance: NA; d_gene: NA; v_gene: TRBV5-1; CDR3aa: CASSWTGHNEKLFF; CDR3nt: TGCGCCAGCAGCTGGACGGGGCATAATGAAAAACTGTTTTTT
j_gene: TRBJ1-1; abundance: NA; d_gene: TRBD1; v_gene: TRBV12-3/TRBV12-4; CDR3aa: CASIKGGTGGPREAFF; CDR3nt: TGTGCCAGCATCAAAGGGGGGACAGGGGGGCCACGAGAAGCTTTCTTT
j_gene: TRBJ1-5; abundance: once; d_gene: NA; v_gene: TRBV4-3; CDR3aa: CASSQDLAANQPQHF; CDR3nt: TGCGCCAGCAGCCAAGATTTGGCAGCTAATCAGCCCCAGCATTTT
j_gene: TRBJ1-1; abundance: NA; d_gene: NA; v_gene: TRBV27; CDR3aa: CASSHGDVTEAFF; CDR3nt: TGTGCCAGCAGTCACGGAGATGTGACTGAAGCTTTCTTT
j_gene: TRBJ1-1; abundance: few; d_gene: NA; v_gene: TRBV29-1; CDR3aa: CSSRTGVTEAFF; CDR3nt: TGCAGCTCTAGGACGGGGGTAACTGAAGCTTTCTTT
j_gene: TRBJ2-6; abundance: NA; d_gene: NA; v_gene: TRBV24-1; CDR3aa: CAIDTGANVLTF; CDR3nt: TGTGCCATCGACACTGGGGCCAACGTCCTGACTTTC
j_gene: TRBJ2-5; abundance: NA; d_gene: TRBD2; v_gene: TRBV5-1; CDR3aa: CASSLGTSGGGYQETQYF; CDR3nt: TGCGCCAGCAGCCTGGGGACTAGCGGGGGCGGGTACCAAGAGACCCAGTACTTC
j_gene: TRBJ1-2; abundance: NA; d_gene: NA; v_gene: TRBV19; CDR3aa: CASSRTGGLNYGYTF; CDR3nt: TGTGCCAGTAGTAGGACGGGGGGCCTTAACTATGGCTACACCTTC
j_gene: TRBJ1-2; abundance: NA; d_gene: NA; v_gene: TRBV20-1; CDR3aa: CSARSGVANYGYTF; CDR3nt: TGCAGTGCTAGATCAGGCGTAGCCAACTATGGCTACACCTTC
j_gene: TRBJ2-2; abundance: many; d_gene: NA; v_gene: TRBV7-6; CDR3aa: CASSSEGSGELFF; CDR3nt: TGTGCCAGCAGCTCAGAGGGATCCGGGGAGCTGTTTTTT
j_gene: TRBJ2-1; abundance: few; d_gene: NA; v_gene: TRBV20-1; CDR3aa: CGTSSYNEQFF; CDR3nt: TGCGGAACTAGCAGTTACAATGAGCAGTTCTTC
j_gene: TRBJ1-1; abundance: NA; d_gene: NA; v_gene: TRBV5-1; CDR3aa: CASSLAIGAEAFF; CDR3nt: TGCGCCAGCAGCTTGGCCATCGGGGCCGAAGCTTTCTTT
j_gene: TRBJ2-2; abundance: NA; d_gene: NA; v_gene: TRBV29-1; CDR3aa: CSVVVGGLESGELFF; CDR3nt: TGCAGCGTTGTGGTAGGGGGGCTAGAATCCGGGGAGCTGTTTTTT
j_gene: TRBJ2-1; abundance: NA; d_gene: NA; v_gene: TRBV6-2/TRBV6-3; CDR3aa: CASSFRGDPPGERFF; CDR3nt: TGTGCCAGCAGTTTTCGCGGGGACCCTCCCGGGGAGAGGTTCTTC
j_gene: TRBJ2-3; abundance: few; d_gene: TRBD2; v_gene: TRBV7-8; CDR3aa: CASSSRAGLLAGGPNTQYF; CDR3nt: TGTGCCAGCAGCTCGCGAGCCGGGCTACTAGCGGGGGGGCCGAATACGCAGTATTTT
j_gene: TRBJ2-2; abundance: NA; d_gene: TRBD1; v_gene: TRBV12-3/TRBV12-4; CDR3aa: CASRLTGSTGELFF; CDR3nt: TGTGCCAGCAGGCTGACAGGGTCTACCGGGGAGCTGTTTTTT
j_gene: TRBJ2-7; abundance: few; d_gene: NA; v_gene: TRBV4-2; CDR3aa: CASSQDGGSYEQYF; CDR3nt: TGTGCCAGCAGCCAAGATGGGGGCTCCTACGAGCAGTACTTC
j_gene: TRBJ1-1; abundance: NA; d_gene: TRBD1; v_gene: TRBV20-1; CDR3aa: CSARKTGSNTEAFF; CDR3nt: TGCAGTGCTAGGAAGACAGGGTCGAACACTGAAGCTTTCTTT
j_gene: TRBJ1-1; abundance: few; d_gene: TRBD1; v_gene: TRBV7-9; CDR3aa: CASSLVAGGYTEAFF; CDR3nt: TGTGCCAGCAGCTTAGTAGCAGGGGGCTACACTGAAGCTTTCTTT
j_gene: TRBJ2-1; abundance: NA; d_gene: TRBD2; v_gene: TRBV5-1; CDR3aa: CASGTRGVDEQFF; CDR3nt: TGCGCCAGCGGGACTAGAGGGGTCGATGAGCAGTTCTTC
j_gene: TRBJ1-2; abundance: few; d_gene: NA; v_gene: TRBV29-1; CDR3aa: CSVERGDGYTF; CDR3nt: TGCAGCGTTGAGCGTGGGGACGGCTACACCTTC
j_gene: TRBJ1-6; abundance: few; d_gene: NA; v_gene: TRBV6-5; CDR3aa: CASIKERPTASPLHF; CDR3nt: TGTGCCAGCATAAAGGAACGGCCAACCGCTTCACCCCTCCACTTT
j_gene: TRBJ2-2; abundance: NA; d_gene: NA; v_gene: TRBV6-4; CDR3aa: CASSAAGNGELFF; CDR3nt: TGTGCCAGCAGTGCGGCGGGAAACGGGGAGCTGTTTTTT
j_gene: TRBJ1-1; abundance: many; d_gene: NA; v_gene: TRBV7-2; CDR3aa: CASSLVAGLGYTETFF; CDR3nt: TGTGCCAGCAGCTTAGTGGCAGGATTGGGCTACACTGAAACTTTCTTT
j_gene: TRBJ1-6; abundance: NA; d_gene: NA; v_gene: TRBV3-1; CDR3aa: CASSPDRINNSPLHF; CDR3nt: TGTGCCAGCAGCCCCGACAGGATTAATAATTCACCCCTCCACTTT
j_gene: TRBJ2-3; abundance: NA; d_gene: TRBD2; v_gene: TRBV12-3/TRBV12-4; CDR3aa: CASRPPGLAGAGGDTQYF; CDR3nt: TGTGCCAGCAGACCGCCGGGACTAGCGGGGGCCGGGGGAGATACGCAGTATTTT
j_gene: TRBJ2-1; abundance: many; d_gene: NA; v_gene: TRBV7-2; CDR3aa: CASSLLGTSSYNEQFF; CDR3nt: TGTGCCAGCAGCTTATTAGGAACGAGCTCCTACAATGAGCAGTTCTTC